The sequence of this TCR beta chain was determined in a study of post-analysis software for immune sequencing data. The overall study: Patients with relapsing-remitting, secondary progressive and progressive-relapsing multiple sclerosis courses were all represented.

The germline gives CDR1 SNHLY, CDR2 FYNNEI. V lost 2 bases, J lost 4 bases, and 11 bases lay in between. The CDR3 covers 14 residues. Overall study findings and caveats: Patients had higher frequencies than controls of roughly five TRBV segments, including TRBV5-6, TRBV5-1 and TRBV20-1. Strong same-batch co-clustering of samples appeared with F measure clustering. People with multiple sclerosis had a significantly lower normalized Chao1 diversity than controls did.

This clonotype appeared a few times. Antigen specificity is unknown. Unique molecular identifiers tagged the TCR beta cDNA libraries. Input populations of roughly 0.85 to 11 million T cells gave rise to approximately 500,000 cDNA molecules. In TCRdb, the PCR reads were re-called with MiXCR into one record per CDR3 protein. There are hundreds of thousands of distinct CDR3 sequences in the sample; approximately 59% occur only once, and around 11% lies in the top ten. This clonotype was obtained from a girl aged 2 to 9 with multiple sclerosis. The sample taken for sequencing was blood. This chain connects TRBV2 to TRBJ1-1; D might be TRBD1 (6 bases). The CDR3 spells CASSEQGLGTEAFF. In nucleotides, the CDR3 is TGTGCCAGCAGTGAACAGGGGCTGGGCACTGAAGCTTTCTTT. The whole variable domain, remainder taken from reference TRBV2 and TRBJ1-1, is EPEVTQTPSHQVTQMGQEVILRCVPISNHLYFYWYRQILGQKVEFLVSFYNNEISEKSEIFDDQFSVERPDGSNFTLKIRSTKLEDSAMYFCASSEQGLGTEAFFGQGTRLTVV.